Listed below are T cell receptor beta chains from one sample, sequenced in a study of cytomegalovirus exposure and HLA in healthy donors. TCRdb's table, derived via immunoSEQ multiplex PCR, lists solely in-frame clones and lacks some. The repertoire has under 150,000 clones, roughly four fifths of them found once; the top ten carry approximately 2.3%. Sequencing was done on a sample of PBMCs. The receptors originated from a male donor in good health and CMV-seronegative. The CDR3 runs from the conserved cysteine through the conserved F or W. Each record gives: J gene, V gene, clone size, D gene, CDR3 protein, CDR3 DNA. The D gene is left open where the match is weak. Expanded clones are given a class, and other clones once, few, many or no size at all.

J: TRBJ2-7
V: TRBV28
size: once
D: NA
CDR3: CASSLGRGPYEQYF
DNA: TGTGCCAGCAGTTTGGGTAGAGGGCCCTACGAGCAGTACTTC

J: TRBJ1-2
V: TRBV2
size: NA
D: NA
CDR3: CASSVEGEGYGYTF
DNA: TGTGCCAGCAGTGTTGAGGGGGAGGGCTATGGCTACACCTTC

J: TRBJ2-7
V: TRBV10-3
size: once
D: TRBD2
CDR3: CATRTSGEDSYEQYF
DNA: TGTGCCACCCGAACTAGCGGGGAAGATTCCTACGAGCAGTACTTC

J: TRBJ2-5
V: TRBV4-3
size: NA
D: NA
CDR3: CASSQGVASGTQYF
DNA: TGCGCCAGCAGCCAAGGAGTAGCGTCCGGGACCCAGTACTTC

J: TRBJ1-3
V: TRBV27
size: NA
D: NA
CDR3: CASSPLLDAVNTIYF
DNA: TGTGCCAGCAGTCCCCTTCTAGACGCTGTTAACACCATATATTTT

J: TRBJ2-7
V: TRBV7-2
size: NA
D: NA
CDR3: CASSLSEGYEQYF
DNA: TGTGCCAGCAGCCTGTCGGAGGGCTACGAGCAGTACTTC

J: TRBJ2-1
V: TRBV19
size: NA
D: NA
CDR3: CASSRGQFNEQFF
DNA: TGTGCCAGTAGTAGAGGACAATTCAATGAGCAGTTCTTC

J: TRBJ2-5
V: TRBV6-5
size: NA
D: TRBD1
CDR3: CASRAPRGRQETQYF
DNA: TGTGCCAGCAGAGCCCCCAGGGGGCGTCAAGAGACCCAGTACTTC

J: TRBJ1-1
V: TRBV7-2
size: once
D: NA
CDR3: CASSLTRGGTEAFF
DNA: TGTGCCAGCAGCCTTACCAGGGGTGGGACTGAAGCTTTCTTT

J: TRBJ2-7
V: TRBV27
size: NA
D: NA
CDR3: CASSSSLFYEQYF
DNA: TGTGCCAGCAGTTCCTCCCTTTTCTACGAGCAGTACTTC

J: TRBJ2-1
V: TRBV5-6
size: NA
D: TRBD2
CDR3: CASSAPGLRESNEQFF
DNA: TGTGCCAGCAGCGCCCCTGGGCTGCGGGAGAGTAATGAGCAGTTCTTC

J: TRBJ2-1
V: TRBV29-1
size: NA
D: NA
CDR3: CSVVQFSSYNEQFF
DNA: TGCAGCGTTGTACAGTTTAGCTCCTACAATGAGCAGTTCTTC

J: TRBJ2-3
V: TRBV25-1
size: NA
D: NA
CDR3: CASTTAKGVDTQYF
DNA: TGTGCCAGCACCACGGCTAAGGGGGTGGATACGCAGTATTTT

J: TRBJ2-7
V: TRBV7-9
size: once
D: TRBD1
CDR3: CASSMTGSSYEQYF
DNA: TGTGCCAGCAGCATGACAGGGAGCTCCTACGAGCAGTACTTC

J: TRBJ2-1
V: TRBV6-1
size: once
D: TRBD2
CDR3: CASSPAGVGNEQFF
DNA: TGTGCCAGCAGCCCAGCGGGAGTAGGGAATGAGCAGTTCTTC

J: TRBJ2-2
V: TRBV5-5
size: NA
D: TRBD2
CDR3: CASSPRTSGVGETGELFF
DNA: TGTGCCAGCAGCCCGCGGACTAGCGGGGTAGGAGAAACCGGGGAGCTGTTTTTT

J: TRBJ1-6
V: TRBV2
size: NA
D: TRBD1
CDR3: CASGDRGGNSPLHF
DNA: TGTGCCAGCGGGGACAGGGGTGGGAATTCACCCCTCCACTTT

J: TRBJ2-3
V: TRBV5-4
size: NA
D: TRBD2
CDR3: CASSPLSGFDTDTQYF
DNA: TGTGCCAGCAGCCCCCTTAGCGGGTTTGACACAGATACGCAGTATTTT

J: TRBJ2-2
V: TRBV2
size: NA
D: TRBD1
CDR3: CASSADREANTGELFF
DNA: TGTGCCAGCAGTGCGGACAGGGAGGCGAACACCGGGGAGCTGTTTTTT

J: TRBJ2-6
V: TRBV10-3
size: NA
D: NA
CDR3: CAISGGTSGANVLTF
DNA: TGTGCCATCAGTGGCGGGACCTCTGGGGCCAACGTCCTGACTTTC

J: TRBJ2-3
V: TRBV7-2
size: NA
D: NA
CDR3: CASSPNTGTDTQYF
DNA: TGTGCCAGCAGCCCCAACACGGGGACAGATACGCAGTATTTT

J: TRBJ2-1
V: TRBV19
size: NA
D: TRBD1
CDR3: CATDRDNEQFF
DNA: TGTGCCACGGACAGGGACAATGAGCAGTTCTTC

J: TRBJ2-1
V: TRBV5-8
size: once
D: NA
CDR3: CASSLVSDNEQFF
DNA: TGTGCCAGCAGCTTGGTTAGTGATAATGAGCAGTTCTTC

J: TRBJ1-1
V: TRBV2
size: NA
D: TRBD1
CDR3: CATLTGVTEAFF
DNA: TGTGCCACCTTGACAGGGGTTACTGAAGCTTTCTTT

J: TRBJ1-1
V: TRBV5-6
size: few
D: NA
CDR3: CASSTLDSRHTEAFF
DNA: TGTGCCAGCAGCACATTGGACTCGAGGCACACTGAAGCTTTCTTT

J: TRBJ2-5
V: TRBV12-5
size: NA
D: TRBD2
CDR3: CASGWGGGPSQETQYF
DNA: TGTGCTAGTGGTTGGGGGGGAGGGCCCAGCCAAGAGACCCAGTACTTC

J: TRBJ1-2
V: TRBV7-9
size: few
D: NA
CDR3: CASSLAGGASEYTF
DNA: TGTGCCAGCAGCTTAGCGGGGGGGGCCAGTGAGTACACCTTC

J: TRBJ1-3
V: TRBV5-3
size: few
D: NA
CDR3: CASVRGSGNTIYF
DNA: TGTGCCAGCGTCCGGGGCTCTGGAAACACCATATATTTT

J: TRBJ2-3
V: TRBV7-9
size: NA
D: NA
CDR3: CASSLLVGQPLDTQYF
DNA: TGTGCCAGCAGCTTATTGGTGGGGCAGCCGTTAGATACGCAGTATTTT

J: TRBJ2-7
V: TRBV5-1
size: few
D: NA
CDR3: CASSLTGSPSYEQYF
DNA: TGCGCCAGCAGCCTTACCGGGAGCCCATCCTACGAGCAGTACTTC

J: TRBJ2-2
V: TRBV6-5
size: once
D: TRBD2
CDR3: CASSYSGGTITGELFF
DNA: TGTGCCAGCAGTTACTCTGGGGGGACTATCACCGGGGAGCTGTTTTTT

J: TRBJ2-3
V: TRBV11-1
size: NA
D: TRBD1
CDR3: CASSLGTGIADTQYF
DNA: TGTGCCAGCAGCTTAGGGACAGGGATCGCAGATACGCAGTATTTT

J: TRBJ2-3
V: TRBV6-4
size: medium-sized
D: TRBD2
CDR3: CASSPTTSATDTQYF
DNA: TGTGCCAGCAGCCCTACGACTAGCGCCACAGATACGCAGTATTTT

J: TRBJ2-7
V: TRBV6-5
size: NA
D: NA
CDR3: CASSLDTSYEQYF
DNA: TGTGCCAGCAGCCTGGACACTTCCTACGAGCAGTACTTC

J: TRBJ2-5
V: TRBV5-1
size: NA
D: TRBD1
CDR3: CASSARQGGGETQYF
DNA: TGCGCCAGCAGCGCTCGACAGGGCGGTGGGGAGACCCAGTACTTC

J: TRBJ2-7
V: TRBV7-9
size: NA
D: TRBD1
CDR3: CSSSLGTGGEYEQYF
DNA: TGTTCCAGCAGCTTAGGGACAGGGGGCGAATACGAGCAGTACTTC

J: TRBJ2-2
V: TRBV7-9
size: NA
D: TRBD2
CDR3: CASNRLAENTGELFF
DNA: TGTGCCAGCAACCGACTAGCGGAGAACACCGGGGAGCTGTTTTTT

J: TRBJ2-2
V: TRBV27
size: NA
D: NA
CDR3: CASSLTWATGELFF
DNA: TGTGCCAGCAGTTTGACCTGGGCCACCGGGGAGCTGTTTTTT

J: TRBJ2-3
V: TRBV28
size: NA
D: NA
CDR3: CASSRIPDTQYF
DNA: TGTGCCAGCAGCCGTATCCCAGATACGCAGTATTTT

J: TRBJ1-5
V: TRBV30
size: NA
D: TRBD1
CDR3: CAWTRDRTSRGNQPQHF
DNA: TGTGCCTGGACCCGGGACAGGACGTCCCGTGGCAATCAGCCCCAGCATTTT

J: TRBJ2-1
V: TRBV7-8
size: NA
D: TRBD2
CDR3: CASSLLRGRAYNEQFF
DNA: TGTGCCAGCAGCTTACTACGGGGGAGGGCCTACAATGAGCAGTTCTTC

J: TRBJ2-2
V: TRBV15
size: NA
D: NA
CDR3: CATSRGEAGELFF
DNA: TGTGCCACCAGCAGAGGGGAGGCAGGGGAGCTGTTTTTT

J: TRBJ2-1
V: TRBV2
size: NA
D: TRBD2
CDR3: CASKAGLATPTRSYNEQFF
DNA: TGTGCCAGCAAGGCGGGACTAGCGACTCCCACCCGTTCCTACAATGAGCAGTTCTTC

J: TRBJ2-1
V: TRBV7-7
size: NA
D: TRBD2
CDR3: CASSFREVDEQFF
DNA: TGTGCCAGCAGCTTCCGGGAGGTCGATGAGCAGTTCTTC